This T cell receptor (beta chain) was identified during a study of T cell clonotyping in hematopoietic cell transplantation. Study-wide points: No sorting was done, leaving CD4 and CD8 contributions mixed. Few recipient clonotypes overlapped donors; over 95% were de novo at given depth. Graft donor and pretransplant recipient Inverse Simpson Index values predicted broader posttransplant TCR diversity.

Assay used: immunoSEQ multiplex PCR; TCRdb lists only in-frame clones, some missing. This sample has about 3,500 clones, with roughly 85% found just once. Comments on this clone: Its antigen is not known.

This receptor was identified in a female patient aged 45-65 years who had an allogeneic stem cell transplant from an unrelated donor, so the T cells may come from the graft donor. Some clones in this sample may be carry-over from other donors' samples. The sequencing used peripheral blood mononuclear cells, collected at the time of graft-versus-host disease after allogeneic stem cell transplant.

The CDR3 sequence is CASSGGTGGRDTQYF. CDR3 DNA: TGTGCCAGCAGCGGTGGGACAGGGGGCAGGGATACGCAGTATTTT. J is TRBJ2-3 and V is TRBV5-6; 12 bases line up with TRBD1. The CDR3 has 15 amino acids. Germline V gene sequence: CDR1 SGHDT, CDR2 YYEEEE. J gave up 6 bases and V 4 bases, and 6 bases lay outside the gene matches.